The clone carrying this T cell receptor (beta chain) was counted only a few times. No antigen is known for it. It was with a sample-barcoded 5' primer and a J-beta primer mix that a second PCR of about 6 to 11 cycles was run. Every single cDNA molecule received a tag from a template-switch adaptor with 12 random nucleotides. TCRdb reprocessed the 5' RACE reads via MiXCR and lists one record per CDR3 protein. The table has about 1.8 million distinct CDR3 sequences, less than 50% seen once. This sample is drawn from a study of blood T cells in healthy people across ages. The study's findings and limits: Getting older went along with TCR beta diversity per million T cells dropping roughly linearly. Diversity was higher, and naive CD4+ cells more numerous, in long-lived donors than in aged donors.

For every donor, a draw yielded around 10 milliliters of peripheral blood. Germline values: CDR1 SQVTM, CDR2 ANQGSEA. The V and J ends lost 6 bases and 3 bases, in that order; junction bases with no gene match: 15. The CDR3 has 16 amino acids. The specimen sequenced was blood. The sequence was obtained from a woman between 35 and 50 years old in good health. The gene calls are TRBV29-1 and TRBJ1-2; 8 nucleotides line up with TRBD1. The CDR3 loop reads CSVRTGNDRTYYGYTF. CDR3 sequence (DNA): TGCAGCGTCCGGACAGGGAATGATCGTACTTACTATGGCTACACCTTC.